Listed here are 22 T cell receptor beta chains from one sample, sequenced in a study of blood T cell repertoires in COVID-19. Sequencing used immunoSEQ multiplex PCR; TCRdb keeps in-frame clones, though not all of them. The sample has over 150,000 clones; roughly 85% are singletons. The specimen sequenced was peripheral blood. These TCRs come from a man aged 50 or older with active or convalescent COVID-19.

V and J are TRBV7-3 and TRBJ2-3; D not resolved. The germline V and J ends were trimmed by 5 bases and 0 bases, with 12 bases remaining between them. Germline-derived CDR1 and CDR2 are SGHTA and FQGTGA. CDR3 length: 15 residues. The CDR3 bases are TGTGCCAGCAGCACCAGAGGCCTAAGCACAGATACGCAGTATTTT. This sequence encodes CASSTRGLSTDTQYF.

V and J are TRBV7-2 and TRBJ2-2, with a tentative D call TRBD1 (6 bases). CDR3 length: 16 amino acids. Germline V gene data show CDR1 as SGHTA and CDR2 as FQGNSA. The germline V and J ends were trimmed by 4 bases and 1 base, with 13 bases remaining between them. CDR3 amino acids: CASSSRGGWNTGELFF. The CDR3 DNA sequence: TGTGCCAGCAGCTCCAGAGGGGGTTGGAACACCGGGGAGCTGTTTTTT. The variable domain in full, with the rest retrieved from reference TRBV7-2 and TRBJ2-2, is GAGVSQSPSNKVTEKGKDVELRCDPISGHTALYWYRQSLGQGLEFLIYFQGNSAPDKSGLPSDRFSAERTGGSVSTLTIQRTQQEDSAVYLCASSSRGGWNTGELFFGEGSRLTVL.

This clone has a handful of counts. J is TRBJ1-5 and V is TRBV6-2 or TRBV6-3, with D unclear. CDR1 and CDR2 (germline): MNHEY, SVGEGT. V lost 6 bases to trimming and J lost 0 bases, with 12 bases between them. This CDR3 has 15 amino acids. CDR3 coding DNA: TGTGCCAGCAGCCGCCCGGTCTTTAGCAATCAGCCCCAGCATTTT. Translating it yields CASSRPVFSNQPQHF.

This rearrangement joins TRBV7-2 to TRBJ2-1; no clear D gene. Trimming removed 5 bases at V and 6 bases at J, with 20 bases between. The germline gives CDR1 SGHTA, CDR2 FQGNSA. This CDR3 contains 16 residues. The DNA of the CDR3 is TGTGCCAGCAGCCCCCCAGGCCTCACCGAAGGCAATGAGCAGTTCTTC. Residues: CASSPPGLTEGNEQFF.

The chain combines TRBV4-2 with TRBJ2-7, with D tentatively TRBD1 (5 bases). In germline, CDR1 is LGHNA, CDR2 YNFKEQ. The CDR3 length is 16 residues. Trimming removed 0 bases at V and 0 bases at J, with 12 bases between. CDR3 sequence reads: CASSQEGLTSSYEQYF. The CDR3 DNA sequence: TGTGCCAGCAGCCAAGAGGGGCTTACAAGCTCCTACGAGCAGTACTTC.

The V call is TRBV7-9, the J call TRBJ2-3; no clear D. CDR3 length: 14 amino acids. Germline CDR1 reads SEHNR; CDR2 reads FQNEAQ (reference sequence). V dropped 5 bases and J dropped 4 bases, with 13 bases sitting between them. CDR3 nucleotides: TGTGCCAGCAGCCCCGTAGTGGTTCCAGATACGCAGTATTTT. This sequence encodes CASSPVVVPDTQYF.

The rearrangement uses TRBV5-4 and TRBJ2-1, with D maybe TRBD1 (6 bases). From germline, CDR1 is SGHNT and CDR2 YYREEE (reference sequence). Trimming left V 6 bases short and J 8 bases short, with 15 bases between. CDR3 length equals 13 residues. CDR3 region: CASTSQGVDEQFF. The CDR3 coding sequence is TGTGCCAGCACTTCACAGGGTGTCGATGAGCAGTTCTTC. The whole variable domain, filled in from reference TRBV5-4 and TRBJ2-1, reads ETGVTQSPTHLIKTRGQQVTLRCSSQSGHNTVSWYQQALGQGPQFIFQYYREEENGRGNFPPRFSGLQFPNYSSELNVNALELDDSALYLCASTSQGVDEQFFGPGTRLTVL.

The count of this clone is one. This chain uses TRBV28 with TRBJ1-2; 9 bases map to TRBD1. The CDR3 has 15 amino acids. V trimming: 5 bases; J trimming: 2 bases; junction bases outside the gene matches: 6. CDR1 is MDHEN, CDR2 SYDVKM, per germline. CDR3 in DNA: TGTGCCAGCAGTACCTCGACAGGGGGGAACTATGGCTACACCTTC. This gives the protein CASSTSTGGNYGYTF.

The chain's CDR3 is CASSLEGTGGGYDGYTF. For the CDR3, the DNA is TGCGCCAGCAGCTTGGAGGGGACAGGGGGCGGTTATGATGGCTACACCTTC. This chain joins TRBV5-1 and TRBJ1-2, with 12 bases lining up with TRBD1. Germline V lookup: CDR1 SGHRS, CDR2 YFSETQ. With V trimmed by 0 bases and J by 6 bases, 9 bases remained unmatched. This CDR3 contains 17 residues.

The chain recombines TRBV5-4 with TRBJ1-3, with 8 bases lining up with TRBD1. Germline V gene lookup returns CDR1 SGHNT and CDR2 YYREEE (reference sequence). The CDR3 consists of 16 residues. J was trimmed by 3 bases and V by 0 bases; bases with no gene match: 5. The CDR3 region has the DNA TGTGCCAGCAGCTTGGGTGGACAGGGACGTGGAAACACCATATATTTT. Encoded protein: CASSLGGQGRGNTIYF.

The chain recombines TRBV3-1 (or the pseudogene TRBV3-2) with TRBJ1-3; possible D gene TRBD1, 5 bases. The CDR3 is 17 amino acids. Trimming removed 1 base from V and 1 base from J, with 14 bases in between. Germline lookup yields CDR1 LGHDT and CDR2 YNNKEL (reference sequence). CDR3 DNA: TGTGCCAGCAGCCAAGGTGGCGGGGGGGGGTCTGGAAACACCATATATTTT. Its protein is CASSQGGGGGSGNTIYF.

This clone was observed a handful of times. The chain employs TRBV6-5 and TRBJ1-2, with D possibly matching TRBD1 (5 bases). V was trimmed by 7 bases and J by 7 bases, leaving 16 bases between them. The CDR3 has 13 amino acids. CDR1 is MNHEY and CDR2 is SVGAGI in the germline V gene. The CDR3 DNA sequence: TGTGCCAGCACCCCTGGGGGGGAGGGTGGCTACACCTTC. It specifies CASTPGGEGGYTF.

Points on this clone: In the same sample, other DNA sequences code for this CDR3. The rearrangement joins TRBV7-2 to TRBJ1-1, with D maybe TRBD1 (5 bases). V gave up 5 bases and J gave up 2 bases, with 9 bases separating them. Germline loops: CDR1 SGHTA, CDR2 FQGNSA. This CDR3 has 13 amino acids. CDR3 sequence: CASSVQENTEAFF. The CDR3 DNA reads TGTGCCAGCAGCGTACAGGAAAACACTGAAGCTTTCTTT.

The DNA of the CDR3 is TGCAGTGCTAGTTACAGGGTTGATGAAGCTTTCTTT. Protein: CSASYRVDEAFF. The rearrangement uses TRBV20-1 and TRBJ1-1; the D gene is possibly TRBD1 (6 bases). V lost 3 bases and J 7 bases, leaving 12 bases between the germline ends. CDR1 and CDR2 from the germline V gene are DFQATT and SNEGSKA (reference sequence). The CDR3 is 12 amino acids.

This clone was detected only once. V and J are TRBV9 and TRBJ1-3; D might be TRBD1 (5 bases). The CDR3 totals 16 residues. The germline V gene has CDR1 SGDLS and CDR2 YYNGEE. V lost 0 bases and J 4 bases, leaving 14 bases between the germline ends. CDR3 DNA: TGTGCCAGCAGCGTAGTAGGAGGGGTGGCGGGAAACACCATATATTTT. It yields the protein CASSVVGGVAGNTIYF. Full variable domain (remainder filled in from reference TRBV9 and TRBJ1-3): DSGVTQTPKHLITATGQRVTLRCSPRSGDLSVYWYQQSLDQGLQFLIQYYNGEERAKGNILERFSAQQFPDLHSELNLSSLELGDSALYFCASSVVGGVAGNTIYFGEGSWLTVV.

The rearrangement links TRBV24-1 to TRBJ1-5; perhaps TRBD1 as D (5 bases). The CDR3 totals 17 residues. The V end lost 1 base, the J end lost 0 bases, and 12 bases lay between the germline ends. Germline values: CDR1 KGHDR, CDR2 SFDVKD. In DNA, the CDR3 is TGTGCCACCAGTGATTTACCGGACACTAATAGCAATCAGCCCCAGCATTTT. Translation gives CATSDLPDTNSNQPQHF.

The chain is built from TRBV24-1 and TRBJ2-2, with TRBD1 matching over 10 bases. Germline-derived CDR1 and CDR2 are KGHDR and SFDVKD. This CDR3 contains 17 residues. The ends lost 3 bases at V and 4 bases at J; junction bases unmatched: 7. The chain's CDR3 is CATSDAPGQGSTGELFF. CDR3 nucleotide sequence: TGTGCCACCAGTGATGCACCGGGACAGGGGAGCACCGGGGAGCTGTTTTTT.

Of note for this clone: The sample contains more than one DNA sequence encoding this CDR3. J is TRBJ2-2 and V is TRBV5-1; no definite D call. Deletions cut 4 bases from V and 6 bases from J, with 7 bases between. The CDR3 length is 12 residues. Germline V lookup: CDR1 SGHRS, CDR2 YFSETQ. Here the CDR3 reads CASSLESGELFF. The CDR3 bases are TGCGCCAGCAGCCTTGAGTCCGGGGAGCTGTTTTTT.

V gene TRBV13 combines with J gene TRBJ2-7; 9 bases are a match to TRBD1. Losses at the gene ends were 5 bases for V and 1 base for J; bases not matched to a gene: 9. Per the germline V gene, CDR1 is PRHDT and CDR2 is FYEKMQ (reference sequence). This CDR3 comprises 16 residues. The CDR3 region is CASSHIGTGSSYEQYF. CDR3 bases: TGTGCCAGCAGCCACATCGGGACAGGGTCTTCCTACGAGCAGTACTTC.

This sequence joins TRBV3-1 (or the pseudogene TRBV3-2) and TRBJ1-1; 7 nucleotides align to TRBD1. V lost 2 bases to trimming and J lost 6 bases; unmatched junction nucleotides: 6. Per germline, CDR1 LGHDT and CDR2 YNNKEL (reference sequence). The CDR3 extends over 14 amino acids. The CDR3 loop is CASSQRGQDSEAFF. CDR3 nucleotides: TGTGCCAGCAGCCAACGCGGACAGGATTCTGAAGCTTTCTTT.

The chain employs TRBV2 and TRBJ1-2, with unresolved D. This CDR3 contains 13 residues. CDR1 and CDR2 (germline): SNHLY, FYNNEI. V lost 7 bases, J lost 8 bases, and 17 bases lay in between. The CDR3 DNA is TGTGCCAGCACCGAGCGGGAGGGCGAGGGCTACACCTTC. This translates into CASTEREGEGYTF.

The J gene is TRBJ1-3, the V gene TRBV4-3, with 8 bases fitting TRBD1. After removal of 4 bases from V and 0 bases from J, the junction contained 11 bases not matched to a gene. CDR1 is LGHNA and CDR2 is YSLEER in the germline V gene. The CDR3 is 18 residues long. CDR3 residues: CASSLLWAGGHSGNTIYF. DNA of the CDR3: TGCGCCAGCAGCCTACTTTGGGCAGGGGGCCACTCTGGAAACACCATATATTTT.